The 20 T cell receptor beta chains presented below share a single source sample, sequenced in a study of OX40 agonist ivuxolimab in advanced cancers. The table came from immunoSEQ multiplex PCR; TCRdb's copy has only in-frame clones and leaves some out. In the table there are about 61,000 clones, 75% to 90% of which are singletons. The starting material was CD4+ or CD8+ T cells sorted from blood, obtained in a trial of the OX40 agonist ivuxolimab. The receptor source for this set is an adult with an advanced solid tumor such as melanoma, head and neck, liver or kidney cancer.

By its share, this clone is medium-sized. The chain combines TRBV29-1 with TRBJ1-1; TRBD1 matches 7 bases. The length of the CDR3 is 14 residues. V trimming: 4 bases; J trimming: 3 bases; junction bases outside the gene matches: 8. Germline CDR1 reads SQVTM; CDR2 reads ANQGSEA. CDR3 sequence (DNA): TGCAGCGTTGGACAGGGAGGAGAGTACACTGAAGCTTTCTTT. Amino acids: CSVGQGGEYTEAFF.

This clone was found once. The chain employs TRBV2 and TRBJ2-3; 9 positions agree with TRBD2. Germline V lookup: CDR1 SNHLY, CDR2 FYNNEI. J was trimmed by 2 bases and V by 8 bases; bases with no gene match: 8. CDR3 length equals 15 residues. CDR3 sequence: CASAALAGNTDTQYF. In DNA form, the CDR3 reads TGTGCCAGCGCGGCCCTAGCGGGAAACACAGATACGCAGTATTTT.

The chain couples TRBV28 to TRBJ2-7; D remains ambiguous. V dropped 6 bases and J dropped 1 base, with 10 bases sitting between them. The CDR3 runs to 13 residues. The germline gives CDR1 MDHEN, CDR2 SYDVKM. CDR3 DNA: TGTGCCAGCAGATCCAGCAGGTCCTACGAGCAGTACTTC. This codes for CASRSSRSYEQYF.

The CDR3 reads CASSGDLETQYF. Here the CDR3 DNA reads TGTGCCAGCTCAGGGGATTTGGAGACCCAGTACTTC. This chain links TRBV18 with TRBJ2-5; D call uncertain. Trimming took 5 bases from V and 5 from J, leaving 9 bases between them. The CDR3 consists of 12 residues. From germline, CDR1 is KGHSH and CDR2 LQKENI.

This clone has only one observation. This chain connects TRBV18 to TRBJ2-7, with 8 nucleotides matching TRBD2. V lost 0 bases, J lost 5 bases, and 6 bases stayed unmatched. The CDR3 covers 15 residues. Germline values: CDR1 KGHSH, CDR2 LQKENI. The CDR3 reads CASSPPRLAGHEQYF. The CDR3 region has the DNA TGTGCCAGCTCACCACCGCGGCTAGCGGGCCACGAGCAGTACTTC.

J is TRBJ2-1 and V is TRBV19, with D possibly called TRBD1 or TRBD2 (5 bases each). V was clipped by 3 bases and J by 8 bases, with 11 bases between them. The germline CDR1 and CDR2 sequences are LNHDA and SQIVND (reference sequence). The CDR3 is 13 amino acids. Here the CDR3 DNA reads TGTGCCAGTAGTATGGGGCGGGCGGATGAGCAGTTCTTC. It translates to CASSMGRADEQFF. The complete variable domain, with remaining parts taken from reference TRBV19 and TRBJ2-1, reads DGGITQSPKYLFRKEGQNVTLSCEQNLNHDAMYWYRQDPGQGLRLIYYSQIVNDFQKGDIAEGYSVSREKKESFPLTVTSAQKNPTAFYLCASSMGRADEQFFGPGTRLTVL.

In its sample, this clone was seen a few times. CDR3 nucleotides: TGCGCCAGCAGCTTGGGGGGACTAGCTAGCACAGATACGCAGTATTTT. It is translated as CASSLGGLASTDTQYF. This chain joins TRBV5-1 and TRBJ2-3; 9 bases fit TRBD2. Germline assignment: CDR1 SGHRS and CDR2 YFSETQ. This CDR3 contains 16 residues. Losses at the gene ends were 0 bases for V and 0 bases for J; bases not matched to a gene: 2.

The sample holds a few counts of this clone. The chain uses TRBV9 and TRBJ1-1, with 7 bases matching TRBD1. The CDR3 sequence is 15 residues long. Unmatched junction bases numbered 6, after V lost 0 bases and J lost 4 bases. Germline CDR1 SGDLS, CDR2 YYNGEE. CDR3 loop: CASSVEGARGTEAFF. Here the CDR3 DNA reads TGTGCCAGCAGCGTAGAGGGGGCCCGGGGCACTGAAGCTTTCTTT.

The chain is built from TRBV5-4 and TRBJ2-3; 9 bases map to TRBD2. After removal of 1 base from V and 4 bases from J, the junction contained 4 bases not matched to a gene. The CDR3 is 15 amino acids. Per germline, CDR1 SGHNT and CDR2 YYREEE (reference sequence). CDR3: CASSLRREGADTQYF. CDR3 bases: TGTGCCAGCAGCTTGAGGCGGGAGGGAGCAGATACGCAGTATTTT.

The count of this clone is one. The chain joins TRBV5-1 to TRBJ2-4; D not certain. The CDR3 sequence is 14 residues long. In germline, CDR1 is SGHRS, CDR2 YFSETQ. With 0 bases removed from V and 2 bases from J, the gap between germline ends came to 6 bases. CDR3 sequence: CASSLEQSKNIQYF. The CDR3 region has the DNA TGCGCCAGCAGCTTGGAACAGTCCAAAAACATTCAGTACTTC. The full variable domain, with the rest looked up from reference TRBV5-1 and TRBJ2-4, is KAGVTQTPRYLIKTRGQQVTLSCSPISGHRSVSWYQQTPGQGLQFLFEYFSETQRNKGNFPGRFSGRQFSNSRSEMNVSTLELGDSALYLCASSLEQSKNIQYFGAGTRLSVL.

The gene calls are TRBV5-6 and TRBJ2-7, with a tentative D call TRBD1 (6 bases). The CDR3 has 14 residues. Trimming took 4 bases from V and 2 from J, leaving 13 bases between them. Germline CDR1 is SGHDT and CDR2 is YYEEEE. The CDR3 DNA reads TGTGCCAGCAGCCCGAACAGGGTCCCCTACGAGCAGTACTTC. Translation gives CASSPNRVPYEQYF.

The rearrangement joins TRBV7-2 to TRBJ2-3; 8 positions match TRBD1. The junction had 6 bases not matched to a gene; V was cut back by 1 base and J by 6 bases. Germline CDR1 is SGHTA and CDR2 is FQGNSA. This CDR3 spans 15 amino acids. CDR3 sequence (DNA): TGTGCCAGCAGCTTAGTTGGCACAGGGGGGGATACGCAGTATTTT. This codes for CASSLVGTGGDTQYF.

The chain carries TRBV6-9 and TRBJ2-7; TRBD2 agrees at 10 bases. The J segment lost 2 bases and the V segment lost 6 bases, leaving 7 bases of the junction unmatched. The CDR3 totals 15 residues. CDR1 and CDR2 (germline): MNHGY, SVAAGI. The chain's CDR3 is CASSPRTSGPYEQYF. As DNA, the CDR3 is TGTGCCAGCAGCCCTAGGACTAGCGGACCCTACGAGCAGTACTTC.

The V call is TRBV5-6, the J call TRBJ1-5, with 7 bases fitting TRBD1. Germline-derived CDR1 and CDR2 are SGHDT and YYEEEE. This CDR3 comprises 13 residues. V dropped 4 bases and J dropped 11; count of bases not matched to a gene: 9. CDR3 DNA: TGTGCCAGCAGCGAGGGGACAGTTTCGGCCCAGCATTTT. As protein: CASSEGTVSAQHF.

The rearrangement joins TRBV28 to TRBJ1-3; D might be TRBD1 (5 bases). There are 16 residues in the CDR3. The germline gives CDR1 MDHEN, CDR2 SYDVKM. The V end was cut by 2 bases, the J end by 0 bases, with 11 bases between. The CDR3 sequence is CASSLRQTRSGNTIYF. The CDR3 DNA sequence: TGTGCCAGCAGTTTACGACAGACCCGCTCTGGAAACACCATATATTTT.

This chain joins TRBV11-2 and TRBJ2-3; 9 bases match TRBD2. V gave up 3 bases and J gave up 3 bases; unmatched junction bases: 7. This CDR3 comprises 16 residues. Looked up from germline, CDR1 is SGHAT and CDR2 is FQNNGV. Here the CDR3 DNA reads TGTGCCAGCAGCTTGAGGACTAGCGCTGTAACAGATACGCAGTATTTT. Its protein product is CASSLRTSAVTDTQYF.

The chain couples TRBV2 to TRBJ1-2, with D unclear. CDR3 length: 13 residues. Germline V lookup: CDR1 SNHLY, CDR2 FYNNEI. Trimming shortened V by 3 bases and J by 0 bases, and 5 bases separated the two germline ends. The CDR3 coding sequence is TGTGCCAGCAGTGAGTCGACTAACTATGGCTACACCTTC. It codes for CASSESTNYGYTF.

V and J are TRBV7-9 and TRBJ2-7; 8 bases agree with TRBD1. The CDR3 spans 14 residues. CDR1 is SEHNR, CDR2 FQNEAQ, per germline (reference sequence). The V and J ends lost 4 bases and 5 bases, in that order; junction bases with no gene match: 7. As DNA, the CDR3 is TGTGCCAGCAGCTCGGACAGGGCGTTCAACGAGCAGTACTTC. As protein: CASSSDRAFNEQYF. The whole variable domain, remainder taken from reference TRBV7-9 and TRBJ2-7, is DTGVSQNPRHKITKRGQNVTFRCDPISEHNRLYWYRQTLGQGPEFLTYFQNEAQLEKSRLLSDRFSAERPKGSFSTLEIQRTEQGDSAMYLCASSSDRAFNEQYFGPGTRLTVT.

The chain employs TRBV5-1 and TRBJ2-7, with 9 bases identical to TRBD1. Germline CDR1 is SGHRS and CDR2 is YFSETQ. This CDR3 is built from 15 residues. The junction had 7 bases not matched to a gene; V was cut back by 3 bases and J by 3 bases. The CDR3 loop reads CASSSGTGNFYEQYF. The CDR3 bases are TGCGCCAGCAGCTCAGGGACAGGGAACTTCTACGAGCAGTACTTC.

This chain joins TRBV27 and TRBJ1-2, with D possibly TRBD1 on 6 matching bases. CDR1 MNHEY and CDR2 SMNVEV come from the germline V gene (reference sequence). CDR3 length: 17 amino acids. Trimming removed 4 bases from V and 8 bases from J, with 26 bases in between. In DNA, the CDR3 is TGTGCCAGCAGTTCTCTCGGGAGGGGGAGTCTAGGGGACGGCTACACCTTC. This translates into CASSSLGRGSLGDGYTF.